The clone carrying this TCR beta chain was observed a single time. The antigen is unknown. The PCR used 60 Vbeta and 13 Jbeta primers. Repertoires were generated with immunoSEQ multiplex PCR, while TCRdb's copy carries only in-frame clones and drops some. The table shows about 190,000 clones, with roughly 80% occurring only once. There are 12 residues in the CDR3. V was clipped by 3 bases and J by 4 bases, with 2 bases between them. The germline V gene encodes CDR1 SGHRS and CDR2 YFSETQ. The data stem from a study of cytomegalovirus exposure and HLA in healthy donors. Overall study context: An earlier analysis identified 117 million unique TCR beta sequences in 150 million to 200 million T cells.

Points from the study as a whole: Presence/absence analyses assumed roughly uniform sequencing depth across donors, which may not hold. In a later analysis, at a false discovery rate of 0.05, fewer than 20,000 TCR beta sequences matched HLA alleles.

The chain couples TRBV5-1 to TRBJ1-6; D gene ambiguous. The material sequenced was PBMCs. This clonotype was obtained from a woman in her thirties in good health and CMV-seropositive. The DNA for the CDR3 is TGCGCCAGCAGCTCATATAATTCACCCCTCCACTTT. Protein product: CASSSYNSPLHF.